These 16 T cell receptor beta chains were sequenced from one sample in a study of cytomegalovirus exposure and HLA in healthy donors. Here immunoSEQ multiplex PCR was the method, and the copy in TCRdb shows in-frame clones only, minus some. Of 85,000 to 120,000 clones listed, approximately 94% were seen once; the top ten hold approximately 1%. Sequencing was performed on PBMCs. The receptor source for this set is a woman between 18 and 29 years old in good health and CMV-seronegative.

V gene TRBV4-3 combines with J gene TRBJ2-4, with 7 bases matching TRBD1. Trimming cost V 2 bases and J 1 base; bases outside gene matches: 5. Germline V gene lookup returns CDR1 LGHNA and CDR2 YSLEER. The CDR3 runs to 16 residues. CDR3 sequence reads: CASSQTDRAAKNIQYF. The DNA for the CDR3 is TGCGCCAGCAGCCAAACAGACAGGGCGGCCAAAAACATTCAGTACTTC.

This clone has just a few counts. The chain joins TRBV2 to TRBJ1-2, with D perhaps matching TRBD1 (6 bases). CDR1 is SNHLY and CDR2 is FYNNEI in the germline V gene. The CDR3 totals 14 residues. Trimming removed 9 bases from V and 4 bases from J, with 18 bases in between. The CDR3 sequence is CASQPRGTFYGYTF. The CDR3 region has the DNA TGTGCCAGTCAACCCAGGGGAACATTCTATGGCTACACCTTC.

The table lists this clone with a count of one. The CDR3 nucleotides are TGTGCCAGCTCACCAACCAAGCGGGGGGGCTCTTCGGGAGAGACCCAGTACTTC. Amino acid sequence: CASSPTKRGGSSGETQYF. V usage is TRBV18 and J usage is TRBJ2-5, with 10 positions matching TRBD2. Germline lookup yields CDR1 KGHSH and CDR2 LQKENI. V was pared by 2 bases and J by 4 bases, with 13 bases of the junction left unmatched. This CDR3 has 18 amino acids.

The V gene is TRBV5-4, the J gene TRBJ2-1; 11 bases are a match to TRBD2. J gave up 9 bases and V 3 bases, and 11 bases lay outside the gene matches. Germline CDR1 SGHNT, CDR2 YYREEE (reference sequence). The CDR3 extends over 16 amino acids. The CDR3 coding sequence is TGTGCCAGCAGCTCCTACCTAGCGGGGGGATCGGGTGAGCAGTTCTTC. This encodes CASSSYLAGGSGEQFF.

This clone was picked up one time. This chain joins TRBV5-1 and TRBJ2-7; tentatively, D is TRBD2 (5 bases). CDR1 SGHRS and CDR2 YFSETQ come from the germline V gene. This CDR3 contains 14 residues. V lost 0 bases and J 2 bases, leaving 9 bases between the germline ends. In DNA form, the CDR3 reads TGCGCCAGCAGCTTGGGCAGCGGTGCCTACGAGCAGTACTTC. This sequence encodes CASSLGSGAYEQYF.

This chain joins TRBV4-1 and TRBJ1-5; D is possibly TRBD1 (6 bases). Per the germline V gene, CDR1 is MGHRA and CDR2 is YSYEKL. The V gene lost 10 bases and the J gene lost 2 bases, with 21 bases spanning the gap. This CDR3 spans 16 amino acids. CDR3 in amino acids: CATGSGGGAGNQPQHF. As DNA, the CDR3 is TGCGCCACCGGGAGCGGCGGGGGGGCCGGCAATCAGCCCCAGCATTTT.

The chain couples TRBV30 to TRBJ2-1, with a tentative D call TRBD2 (7 bases). The CDR3 length is 13 residues. Germline V CDR1 and CDR2: GTSNPN, SVGIG (reference sequence). V was clipped by 7 bases and J by 9 bases, with 19 bases between them. The CDR3 sequence: CALGRGGLSEQFF. The CDR3 nucleotides are TGTGCCTTAGGGAGGGGGGGGCTGAGTGAGCAGTTCTTC.

This chain links TRBV11-3 with TRBJ2-7, with 8 bases lining up with TRBD1. Germline trimming cut 6 bases from V and 0 bases from J; bases unmatched to any gene: 4. The CDR3 is 14 residues long. CDR1 is SGHNT, CDR2 YENEEA, per germline. The CDR3, as DNA: TGTGCCAGCAGTTTGGACAGGGCCTCCTACGAGCAGTACTTC. It is translated as CASSLDRASYEQYF.

The chain carries TRBV27 and TRBJ2-7; the match to TRBD1 covers 7 bases. The CDR3 has 15 amino acids. The V segment lost 8 bases and the J segment 3 bases; nucleotides outside the gene matches: 13. CDR1 is MNHEY, CDR2 SMNVEV, per germline (reference sequence). Written as DNA, the CDR3 is TGTGCCAGCTCAATCGACAGGGTTGGAATCTACGAGCAGTACTTC. Translated, it gives CASSIDRVGIYEQYF.

In its sample, this clone was seen once. The chain joins TRBV19 to TRBJ1-4, with TRBD1 identical over 8 bases. The V segment lost 4 bases and the J segment 8 bases; nucleotides outside the gene matches: 6. Germline V gene lookup returns CDR1 LNHDA and CDR2 SQIVND (reference sequence). The CDR3 spans 14 residues. The CDR3 DNA reads as TGTGCCAGTAGTACGGACAGGGAGGGAGAAAAACTGTTTTTT. Its translation is CASSTDREGEKLFF.

The V and J genes are TRBV18 and TRBJ1-3; D is perhaps TRBD1 (5 bases). The CDR3 extends over 16 amino acids. V lost 0 bases to trimming and J lost 2 bases, with 11 bases between them. The V gene's germline CDR1 is KGHSH and CDR2 LQKENI. The chain's CDR3 is CASSPPGRVPGNTIYF. The CDR3 DNA follows: TGTGCCAGCTCACCACCGGGCAGGGTCCCTGGAAACACCATATATTTT.

This sequence joins TRBV2 and TRBJ2-3, with 9 nucleotides matching TRBD2. CDR1 and CDR2 (germline): SNHLY, FYNNEI. After removal of 2 bases from V and 0 bases from J, the junction contained 9 bases not matched to a gene. This CDR3 contains 18 residues. This chain's CDR3 is CASSETGRLAASTDTQYF. The CDR3 bases are TGTGCCAGCAGTGAAACGGGCAGACTAGCGGCTAGCACAGATACGCAGTATTTT.

The chain links TRBV7-6 to TRBJ2-5; D may be TRBD1 (6 bases). Germline-derived CDR1 and CDR2 are SGHVS and FNYEAQ. The CDR3 is made up of 14 amino acids. V lost 3 bases and J lost 5, with 13 bases in between. CDR3 sequence reads: CASSFVGGRETQYF. The CDR3 nucleotides are TGTGCCAGCAGCTTCGTAGGGGGACGGGAGACCCAGTACTTC.

V and J are TRBV19 and TRBJ2-7; no definite D call. The V gene's germline CDR1 is LNHDA and CDR2 SQIVND (reference sequence). This CDR3 comprises 13 residues. Between the trimmed V and J ends, which lost 1 base and 4 bases, there was a span of 8 bases. CDR3 region: CASSIGTRYEQYF. In DNA, the CDR3 is TGTGCCAGTAGTATAGGTACCAGGTACGAGCAGTACTTC.

The gene calls are TRBV5-6 and TRBJ1-2; 7 bases match TRBD1. V lost 0 bases to trimming and J lost 4 bases; unmatched junction nucleotides: 9. Germline V CDR1 and CDR2: SGHDT, YYEEEE. The CDR3 loop spans 16 amino acids. CDR3 coding DNA: TGTGCCAGCAGCTTGGCCTCAGAACAGGGGATCTATGGCTACACCTTC. Translation gives CASSLASEQGIYGYTF.

In DNA, the CDR3 is TGTGCCTGGAGTGCTGGACAGTTCTATAGCAATCAGCCCCAGCATTTT. Protein product: CAWSAGQFYSNQPQHF. The chain couples TRBV30 to TRBJ1-5; D is perhaps TRBD1 (6 bases). CDR3 length: 16 residues. Germline V CDR1 and CDR2: GTSNPN, SVGIG (reference sequence). The V end lost 1 base, the J end lost 0 bases, and 13 bases lay between the germline ends. The full variable domain, completed using reference TRBV30 and TRBJ1-5, is SQTIHQWPATLVQPVGSPLSLECTVEGTSNPNLYWYRQAAGRGLQLLFYSVGIGQISSEVPQNLSASRPQDRQFILSSKKLLLSDSGFYLCAWSAGQFYSNQPQHFGDGTRLSIL.